This TCR beta chain was recovered during a study of identical twins. Germline CDR1 MNHEY, CDR2 SVGAGI. This CDR3 has 17 amino acids. V was clipped by 0 bases and J by 0 bases, with 12 bases between them. TCRdb redid the calling of the 5' RACE reads with MiXCR, one entry per CDR3 protein. Of about 790,000 distinct CDR3 sequences in the sample, about 20% were seen once. Separately, the same data were catalogued under a study of T cells expressing NK-cell markers. That study adds: The authors applied an anti-gamma-delta TCR antibody in several experiments, and it restricted sorting to alpha-beta TCR T cells.

Sequenced sample: PBMCs. The chain carries TRBV6-5 and TRBJ1-3; tentative D call: TRBD1 (6 bases). The clonotype comes from a woman aged 18-29 years in good health. The CDR3 loop reads CASSYSGAGASGNTIYF. The DNA for the CDR3 is TGTGCCAGCAGTTACTCGGGGGCAGGCGCCTCTGGAAACACCATATATTTT.